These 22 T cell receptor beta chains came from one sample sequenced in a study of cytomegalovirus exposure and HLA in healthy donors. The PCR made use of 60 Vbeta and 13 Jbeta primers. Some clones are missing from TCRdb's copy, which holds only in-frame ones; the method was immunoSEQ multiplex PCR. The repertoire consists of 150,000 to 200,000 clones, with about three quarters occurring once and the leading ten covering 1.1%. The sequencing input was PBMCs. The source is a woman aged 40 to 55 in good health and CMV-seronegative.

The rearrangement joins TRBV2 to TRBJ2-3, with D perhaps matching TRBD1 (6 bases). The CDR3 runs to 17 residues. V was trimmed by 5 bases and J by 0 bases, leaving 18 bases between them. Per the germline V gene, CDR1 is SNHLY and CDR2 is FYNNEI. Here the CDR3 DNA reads TGTGCCAGCAGTAGATCCACCCAGGGGCGGAGCACAGATACGCAGTATTTT. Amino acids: CASSRSTQGRSTDTQYF. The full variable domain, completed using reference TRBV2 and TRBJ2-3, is EPEVTQTPSHQVTQMGQEVILRCVPISNHLYFYWYRQILGQKVEFLVSFYNNEISEKSEIFDDQFSVERPDGSNFTLKIRSTKLEDSAMYFCASSRSTQGRSTDTQYFGPGTRLTVL.

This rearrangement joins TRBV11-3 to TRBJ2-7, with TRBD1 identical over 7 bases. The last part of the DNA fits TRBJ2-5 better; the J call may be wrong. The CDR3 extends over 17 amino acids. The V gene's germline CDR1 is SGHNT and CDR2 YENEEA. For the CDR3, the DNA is TGTGCCAGCAGCTTCTATGGACAGACAGGGCGTAGGGTGACCCAGTACTTC. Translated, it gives CASSFYGQTGRRVTQYF.

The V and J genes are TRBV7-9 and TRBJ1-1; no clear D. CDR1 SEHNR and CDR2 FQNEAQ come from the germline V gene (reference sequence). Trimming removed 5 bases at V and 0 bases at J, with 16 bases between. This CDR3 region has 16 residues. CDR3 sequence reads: CASSPVYSRLNTEAFF. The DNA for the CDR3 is TGTGCCAGCAGCCCTGTTTATAGCCGCTTGAACACTGAAGCTTTCTTT.

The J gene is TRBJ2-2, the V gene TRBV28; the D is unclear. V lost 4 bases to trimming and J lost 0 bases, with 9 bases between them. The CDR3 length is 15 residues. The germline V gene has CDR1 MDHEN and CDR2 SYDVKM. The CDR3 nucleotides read TGTGCCAGCAGTTCCGTAGTCCCGAACACCGGGGAGCTGTTTTTT. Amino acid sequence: CASSSVVPNTGELFF.

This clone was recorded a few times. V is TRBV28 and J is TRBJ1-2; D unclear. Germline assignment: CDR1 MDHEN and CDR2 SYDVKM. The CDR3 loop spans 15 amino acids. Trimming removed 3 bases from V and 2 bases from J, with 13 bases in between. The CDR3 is CASSLSPPGNYGYTF. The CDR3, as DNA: TGTGCCAGCAGTTTGTCTCCTCCGGGGAACTATGGCTACACCTTC.

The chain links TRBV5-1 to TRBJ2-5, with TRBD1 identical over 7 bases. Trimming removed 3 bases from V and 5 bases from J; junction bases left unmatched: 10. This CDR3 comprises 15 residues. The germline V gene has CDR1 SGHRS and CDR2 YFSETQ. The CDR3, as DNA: TGCGCCAGCAGCTCTTGGGCTGACAGGGACGAGACCCAGTACTTC. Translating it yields CASSSWADRDETQYF.

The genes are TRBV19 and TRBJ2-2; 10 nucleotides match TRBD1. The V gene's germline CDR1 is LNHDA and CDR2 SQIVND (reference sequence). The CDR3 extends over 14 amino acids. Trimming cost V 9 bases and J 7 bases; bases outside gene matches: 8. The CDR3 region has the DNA TGTGCCAGCAGAGACAGGGGGCTTATCGGGGAGCTGTTTTTT. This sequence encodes CASRDRGLIGELFF.

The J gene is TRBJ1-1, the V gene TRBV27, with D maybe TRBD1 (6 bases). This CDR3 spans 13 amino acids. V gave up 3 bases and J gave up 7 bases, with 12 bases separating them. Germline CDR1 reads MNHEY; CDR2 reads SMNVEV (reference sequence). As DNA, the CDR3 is TGTGCCAGCAGTTTTTCCACAGGGTTTGAAGCTTTCTTT. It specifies CASSFSTGFEAFF.

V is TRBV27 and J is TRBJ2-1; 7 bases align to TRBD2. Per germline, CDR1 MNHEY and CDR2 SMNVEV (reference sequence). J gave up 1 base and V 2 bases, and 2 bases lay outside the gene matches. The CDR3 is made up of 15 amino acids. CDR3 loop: CASSLRGVSYNEQFF. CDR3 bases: TGTGCCAGCAGTTTACGGGGGGTGTCCTACAATGAGCAGTTCTTC.

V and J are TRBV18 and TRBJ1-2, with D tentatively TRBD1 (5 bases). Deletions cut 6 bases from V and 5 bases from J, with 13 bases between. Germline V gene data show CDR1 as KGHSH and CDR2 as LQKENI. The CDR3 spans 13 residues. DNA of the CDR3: TGTGCCAGCTCCCTGGACAAGGTATATGGCTACACCTTC. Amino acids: CASSLDKVYGYTF.

The chain's CDR3 is CASSQPGVNTEAFF. Here the CDR3 DNA reads TGTGCCAGCAGCCAACCAGGGGTAAACACTGAAGCTTTCTTT. The rearrangement uses TRBV4-2 and TRBJ1-1; possible D gene TRBD1, 6 bases. The CDR3 is 14 amino acids. Germline V CDR1 and CDR2: LGHNA, YNFKEQ. V lost 2 bases to trimming and J lost 2 bases, with 9 bases between them.

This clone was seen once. CDR3: CSVADTDFGAGANVLTF. CDR3 DNA sequence: TGCAGCGTTGCGGACACCGATTTTGGGGCTGGGGCCAACGTCCTGACTTTC. The V gene is TRBV29-1, the J gene TRBJ2-6; perhaps TRBD1 as D (5 bases). This CDR3 has 17 residues. The V gene lost 4 bases and the J gene lost 2 bases, with 18 bases spanning the gap. Germline loops: CDR1 SQVTM, CDR2 ANQGSEA.

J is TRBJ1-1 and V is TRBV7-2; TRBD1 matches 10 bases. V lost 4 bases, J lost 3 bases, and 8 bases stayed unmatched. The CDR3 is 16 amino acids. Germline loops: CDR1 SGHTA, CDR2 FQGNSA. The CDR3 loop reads CASSSRDRGRYTEAFF. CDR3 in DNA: TGTGCCAGCAGCTCCCGGGACAGGGGCCGGTACACTGAAGCTTTCTTT.

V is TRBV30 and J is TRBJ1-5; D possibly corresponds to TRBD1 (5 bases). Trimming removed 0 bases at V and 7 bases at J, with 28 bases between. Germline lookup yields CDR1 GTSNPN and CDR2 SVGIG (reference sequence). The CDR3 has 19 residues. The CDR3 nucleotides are TGTGCCTGGAGTGTACTAGGGGTGGCGGGGATGCCAAACTTCCAGCCCCAGCATTTT. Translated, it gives CAWSVLGVAGMPNFQPQHF.

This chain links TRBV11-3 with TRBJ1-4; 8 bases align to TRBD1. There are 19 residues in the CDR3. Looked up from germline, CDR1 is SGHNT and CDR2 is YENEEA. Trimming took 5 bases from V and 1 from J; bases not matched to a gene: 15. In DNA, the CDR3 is TGTGCCAGCAGCCCCCTGGGACAGGCTGCCGGGGGAACTAATGAAAAACTGTTTTTT. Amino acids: CASSPLGQAAGGTNEKLFF. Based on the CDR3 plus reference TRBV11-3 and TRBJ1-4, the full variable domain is EAGVVQSPRYKIIEKKQPVAFWCNPISGHNTLYWYLQNLGQGPELLIRYENEEAVDDSQLPKDRFSAERLKGVDSTLKIQPAELGDSAVYLCASSPLGQAAGGTNEKLFFGSGTQLSVL.

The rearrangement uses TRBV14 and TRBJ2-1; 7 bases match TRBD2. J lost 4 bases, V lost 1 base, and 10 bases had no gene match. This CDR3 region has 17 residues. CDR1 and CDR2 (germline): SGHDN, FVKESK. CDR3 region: CASSQAQPTSAYNEQFF. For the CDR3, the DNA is TGTGCCAGCAGCCAAGCCCAGCCAACTAGCGCTTACAATGAGCAGTTCTTC.

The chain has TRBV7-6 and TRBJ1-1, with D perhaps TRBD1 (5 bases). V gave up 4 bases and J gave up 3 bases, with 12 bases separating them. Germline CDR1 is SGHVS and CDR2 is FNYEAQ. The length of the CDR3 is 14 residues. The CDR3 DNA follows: TGTGCCAGCAGCTCAGGCGGGGGACACACTGAAGCTTTCTTT. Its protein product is CASSSGGGHTEAFF.

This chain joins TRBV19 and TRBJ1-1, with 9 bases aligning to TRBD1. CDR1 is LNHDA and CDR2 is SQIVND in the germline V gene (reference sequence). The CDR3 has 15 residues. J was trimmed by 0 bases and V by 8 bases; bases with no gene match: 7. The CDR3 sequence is CASSPGQGMNTEAFF. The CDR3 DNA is TGTGCCAGTTCACCGGGACAGGGCATGAACACTGAAGCTTTCTTT.

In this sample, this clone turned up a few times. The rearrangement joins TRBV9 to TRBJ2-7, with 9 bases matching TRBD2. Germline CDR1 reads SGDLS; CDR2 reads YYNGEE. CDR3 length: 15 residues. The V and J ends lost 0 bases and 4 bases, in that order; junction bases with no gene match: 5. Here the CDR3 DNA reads TGTGCCAGCAGCGTAGACGCGGGGGGGAATTACGAGCAGTACTTC. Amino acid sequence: CASSVDAGGNYEQYF.

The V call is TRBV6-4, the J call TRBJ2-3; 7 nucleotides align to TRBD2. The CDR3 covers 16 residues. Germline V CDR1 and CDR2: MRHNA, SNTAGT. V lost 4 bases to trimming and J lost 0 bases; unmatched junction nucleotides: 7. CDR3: CASSVYASGSTDTQYF. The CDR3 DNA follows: TGTGCCAGCAGTGTGTACGCTAGCGGTAGCACAGATACGCAGTATTTT.

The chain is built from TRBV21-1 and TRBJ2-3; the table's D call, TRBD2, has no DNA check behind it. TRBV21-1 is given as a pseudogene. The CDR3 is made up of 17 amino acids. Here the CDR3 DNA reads TGTGCCAGCAGTCTCGGGACTAGCGGGAGGGCCACAGATACGCAGTATTTT. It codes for CASSLGTSGRATDTQYF.

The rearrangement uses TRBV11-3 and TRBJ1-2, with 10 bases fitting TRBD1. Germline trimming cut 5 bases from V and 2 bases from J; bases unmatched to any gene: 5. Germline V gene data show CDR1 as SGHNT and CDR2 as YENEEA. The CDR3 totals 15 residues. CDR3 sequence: CASSARDRGNYGYTF. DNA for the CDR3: TGTGCCAGCAGCGCCCGGGACAGGGGAAACTATGGCTACACCTTC.